A single T cell receptor (beta chain) is shown here with its context. These data originate in a study of shared clonotypes between healthy human individuals. Repertoires were generated with immunoSEQ multiplex PCR, while TCRdb's copy carries only in-frame clones and drops some. The table shows approximately 350,000 clones, with about 97% occurring only once. Germline V gene sequence: CDR1 LGHNA, CDR2 YNFKEQ. There are 15 residues in the CDR3. With 3 bases clipped from V and 2 bases from J, the junction kept 4 bases outside the gene matches. The rearrangement uses TRBV4-2 and TRBJ1-3; 7 positions match TRBD1. The material sequenced was memory CD8+ T cells sorted from blood. Subset: CD45RO+ cells pooled with CCR7-negative TemRA cells. This TCR was recovered from a man younger than 45 in good health. CDR3 loop: CASSQDRFTGNTIYF. CDR3 coding DNA: TGTGCCAGCAGCCAGGACAGGTTCACTGGAAACACCATATATTTT.